This T cell receptor (beta chain) was sequenced for a study of T cell responses to AZD1222 COVID-19 vaccine. Data came from immunoSEQ multiplex PCR; TCRdb stores just in-frame clones and leaves some out. Here the sample spans 90,000 to 100,000 clones, roughly nine tenths being singletons. Study-wide results and limits: Two AZD1222 administrations were followed by greater Spike-specific TCR breadth and depth. Recipients of AZD1222 seropositive at baseline numbered only 5 or 6. There were mostly white British donors and more females than males, and clonal diversity was possibly underestimated. All repertoire sampling was performed exclusively after the peak T cell response.

Of note for this clone: Its antigen is as yet unknown.

Germline CDR1 and CDR2: KGHDR and SFDVKD. CDR3 length: 12 amino acids. The ends were cut back, 12 bases at V and 4 bases at J, with 14 bases in the middle. The TCR was taken from an adult in good health. The sequences come from peripheral blood, collected on day 0 of AZD1222 vaccination. The V gene is TRBV24-1, the J gene TRBJ2-5, with D perhaps being TRBD1 or TRBD2 (5 bases each). The CDR3 region has the DNA TGTGCCCCCCAAGAGGGGTTAGAGACCCAGTACTTC. Translated: CAPQEGLETQYF.